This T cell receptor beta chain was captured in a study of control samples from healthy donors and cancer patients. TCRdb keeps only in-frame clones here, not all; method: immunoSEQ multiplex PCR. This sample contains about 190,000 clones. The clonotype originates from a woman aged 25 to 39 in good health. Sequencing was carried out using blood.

CDR3 sequence reads: CASSLGQQDYGYTF. CDR3 sequence (DNA): TGTGCCAGCAGCTTGGGGCAGCAAGATTATGGCTACACCTTC. This chain links TRBV11-2 with TRBJ1-2; D may be TRBD1 (5 bases). This CDR3 region has 14 residues. The V gene lost 3 bases and the J gene lost 5 bases, with 13 bases spanning the gap. Germline CDR1 SGHAT, CDR2 FQNNGV.